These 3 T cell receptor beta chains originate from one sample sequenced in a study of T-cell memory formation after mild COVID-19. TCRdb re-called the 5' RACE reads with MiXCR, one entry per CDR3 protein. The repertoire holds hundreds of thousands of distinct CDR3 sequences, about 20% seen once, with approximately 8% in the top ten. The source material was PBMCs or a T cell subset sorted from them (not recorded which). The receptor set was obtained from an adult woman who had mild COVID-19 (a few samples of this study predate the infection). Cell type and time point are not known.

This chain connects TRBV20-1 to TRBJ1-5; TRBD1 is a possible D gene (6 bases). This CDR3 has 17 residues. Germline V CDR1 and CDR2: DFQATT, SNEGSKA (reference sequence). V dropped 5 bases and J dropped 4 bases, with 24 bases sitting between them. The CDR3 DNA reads TGCAGTGCTTCATACTTAGCCAGGGGACCTGGGAATCAGCCCCAGCATTTT. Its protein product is CSASYLARGPGNQPQHF.

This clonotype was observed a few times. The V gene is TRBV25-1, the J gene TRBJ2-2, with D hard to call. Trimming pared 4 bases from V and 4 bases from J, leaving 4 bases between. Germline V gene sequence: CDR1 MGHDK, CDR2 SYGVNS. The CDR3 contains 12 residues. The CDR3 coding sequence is TGTGCCAGCAGTGGACCCACCGGGGAGCTGTTTTTT. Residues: CASSGPTGELFF.

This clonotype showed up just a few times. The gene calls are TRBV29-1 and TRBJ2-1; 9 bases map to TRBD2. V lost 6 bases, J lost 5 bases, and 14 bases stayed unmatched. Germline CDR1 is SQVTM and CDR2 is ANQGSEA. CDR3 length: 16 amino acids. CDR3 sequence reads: CSVASRGLAKNNEQFF. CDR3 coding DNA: TGCAGCGTCGCCAGCCGCGGACTAGCGAAAAACAATGAGCAGTTCTTC.